This T cell receptor (beta chain) is from a study of glioma-infiltrating T cells after dendritic cell vaccination. Using immunoSEQ multiplex PCR, the repertoire was profiled, and TCRdb retains in-frame clones only, with some absent. The sample has roughly 60,000 clones, just under 85% seen once; the top ten hold about a sixth. The CDR3 extends over 17 amino acids. Germline CDR1 is SGHRS and CDR2 is YFSETQ. V shed 2 bases, J shed 0 bases, and the junction held 2 bases outside the gene matches. Time point described: after dendritic cell vaccination, including at tumor progression/relapse. All glioblastoma patients lacked an isocitrate dehydrogenase mutation.

Sequenced material: blood, taken after dendritic cell vaccination. The chain employs TRBV5-1 and TRBJ2-3; 14 bases are shared with TRBD2. This TCR was sampled from a human donor with glioblastoma. As DNA, the CDR3 is TGCGCCAGCAGCTTAGGACTAGCGGGGGGAAGCACAGATACGCAGTATTTT. Protein product: CASSLGLAGGSTDTQYF.